This TCR beta chain was found in a study of T cell responses to AZD1222 COVID-19 vaccine. Study findings and constraints: Close to half of spike-specific TCRs reportedly recognize unmutated variant regions. The study found Spike-specific TCR breadth and depth rose after two AZD1222 doses. Sampling that yielded the repertoires occurred only after the peak T cell response. Possibly, clonal diversity was underestimated; donors were largely white British and included more females.

Trimming cost V 1 base and J 5 bases; bases outside gene matches: 2. Germline CDR1 MNHEY, CDR2 SVGAGI. The CDR3 totals 15 residues. Sequenced by immunoSEQ multiplex PCR; TCRdb stores in-frame clones only, minus some. Here the sample table reports about 140,000 clones. Remarks on this clone: Antigen: not known.

The sequence came from an adult in good health. The genes are TRBV6-5 and TRBJ2-5; 12 nucleotides align to TRBD2. Sequenced: peripheral blood. CDR3 region: CASSYWTSGAETQYF. CDR3 nucleotide sequence: TGTGCCAGCAGTTACTGGACTAGCGGGGCGGAGACCCAGTACTTC.